The 22 T cell receptor beta chains presented below share a single source sample, sequenced in a study of T-cell reconstitution after alpha-beta-depleted transplantation in children. Molecular barcoding with unique molecular identifiers was used for the TCRbeta library. TCRdb re-analysed the PCR reads in MiXCR, keeping a single row per CDR3 protein. This table holds about 92,000 distinct CDR3 sequences, approximately 12% found once. This specimen consisted of PBMCs from the stem cell graft donor, obtained from the stem cell graft. The receptor set was obtained from a human donor who donated a stem cell graft to a child with inherited bone marrow failure.

In its sample, this clonotype was seen many times. The rearrangement joins TRBV4-3 to TRBJ1-4, with D tentatively TRBD1 (6 bases). The CDR3 is 15 residues long. Germline lookup yields CDR1 LGHNA and CDR2 YSLEER. Trimming removed 1 base from V and 8 bases from J, with 14 bases in between. CDR3 in DNA: TGCGCCAGCAGCCAAGCGCCAGGGGTTCTAGAAAAACTGTTTTTT. As protein: CASSQAPGVLEKLFF.

This clonotype was seen at least ten times. The chain carries TRBV29-1 and TRBJ1-3; D may be TRBD1 (6 bases). Germline CDR1 SQVTM, CDR2 ANQGSEA. The CDR3 has 13 amino acids. Trimming removed 6 bases from V and 0 bases from J, with 9 bases in between. The CDR3 protein is CSVRTASGNTIYF. In DNA, the CDR3 is TGCAGCGTCCGGACAGCCTCTGGAAACACCATATATTTT.

The chain employs TRBV5-4 and TRBJ2-2; 10 bases agree with TRBD2. Germline CDR1 and CDR2: SGHNT and YYREEE (reference sequence). With V trimmed by 2 bases and J by 7 bases, 5 bases remained unmatched. The CDR3 totals 15 residues. For the CDR3, the DNA is TGTGCCAGCAGCTTCACTAGCGGGATGGGCGGGGAGCTGTTTTTT. Translated, it gives CASSFTSGMGGELFF.

This clonotype was seen ten or more times. The V and J genes are TRBV12-3 or TRBV12-4 and TRBJ1-4, with 7 bases that match TRBD1. This CDR3 contains 15 residues. V lost 3 bases to trimming and J lost 7 bases; unmatched junction nucleotides: 8. CDR3 DNA: TGTGCCAGCAGTTTCGGGGGGACAGCCGGTGAAAAACTGTTTTTT. This sequence encodes CASSFGGTAGEKLFF.

This clonotype was found a few times. The J gene is TRBJ2-7, the V gene TRBV7-2, with TRBD1 matching over 8 bases. With V trimmed by 3 bases and J by 3 bases, 7 bases remained unmatched. The CDR3 is made up of 15 amino acids. Looked up from germline, CDR1 is SGHTA and CDR2 is FQGNSA. CDR3 in DNA: TGTGCCAGCAGCTTCCAGGGGGCACCTATCTACGAGCAGTACTTC. The encoded protein is CASSFQGAPIYEQYF.

This clonotype occurred many times. The chain links TRBV7-9 to TRBJ1-1; D might be TRBD1 (5 bases). Germline V lookup: CDR1 SEHNR, CDR2 FQNEAQ (reference sequence). Trimming cost V 5 bases and J 0 bases, with 16 bases left between them. There are 16 residues in the CDR3. CDR3: CASSQLVTALNTEAFF. The CDR3 region has the DNA TGTGCCAGCAGCCAGCTCGTGACAGCGCTGAACACTGAAGCTTTCTTT.

This clonotype was counted at least ten times. This chain links TRBV10-3 with TRBJ2-5; D might be TRBD1 or TRBD2, each matching 5 bases. Germline assignment: CDR1 ENHRY and CDR2 SYGVKD. The germline V and J ends were trimmed by 3 bases and 5 bases, with 10 bases remaining between them. This CDR3 has 13 amino acids. The CDR3 region is CAISERDRETQYF. CDR3 nucleotide sequence: TGTGCCATCAGTGAACGGGACCGGGAGACCCAGTACTTC.

This clonotype appeared many times. The chain uses TRBV12-3 or TRBV12-4 and TRBJ2-7; D is perhaps TRBD1 or TRBD2 (5 bases each). The CDR3 has 14 amino acids. The V end lost 6 bases, the J end lost 0 bases, and 12 bases lay between the germline ends. CDR3 DNA: TGTGCCAGCAGGAGGGGCGTCAGCTCCTACGAGCAGTACTTC. This encodes CASRRGVSSYEQYF.

This clonotype was picked up a small number of times. The V and J genes are TRBV20-1 and TRBJ2-1, with D maybe TRBD1 (5 bases). The CDR3 runs to 15 residues. Germline lookup yields CDR1 DFQATT and CDR2 SNEGSKA (reference sequence). Trimming pared 5 bases from V and 9 bases from J, leaving 23 bases between. The CDR3 spells CSASPTEQYNGEQFF. The CDR3 DNA reads as TGCAGTGCTTCCCCGACAGAACAGTACAATGGTGAGCAGTTCTTC.

This clonotype was seen repeatedly, ten times or more. This chain joins TRBV6-5 and TRBJ1-1; a weak D match, TRBD1 (6 bases). V shed 0 bases and J shed 0 bases, with 14 bases lying between them. CDR3 length: 17 residues. Germline-derived CDR1 and CDR2 are MNHEY and SVGAGI. In nucleotides, the CDR3 is TGTGCCAGCAGTTACTCGCCCAGAGGGGGGGTGAACACTGAAGCTTTCTTT. It specifies CASSYSPRGGVNTEAFF.

This clonotype was found a few times. The rearrangement uses TRBV5-3 and TRBJ2-2; a possible D gene is TRBD1 (6 bases). TRBV5-3 is given ORF status, its function remaining uncertain. Trimming left V 3 bases short and J 6 bases short, with 15 bases between. This CDR3 is built from 15 residues. For the CDR3, the DNA is TGTGCCAGAAGCTCGGACAGTCGCTGTTCCGGGGAGCTGTTTTTT. Residues: CARSSDSRCSGELFF.

This clonotype showed up many times. V and J are TRBV4-1 and TRBJ2-7; D might be TRBD2 (5 bases). V dropped 3 bases and J dropped 2 bases, with 14 bases sitting between them. From germline, CDR1 is MGHRA and CDR2 YSYEKL. CDR3 length: 15 residues. CDR3 sequence (DNA): TGCGCCAGCAGCCAGAGACTCAGCGGCGCCTACGAGCAGTACTTC. This codes for CASSQRLSGAYEQYF.

This clonotype was seen at least ten times. The chain recombines TRBV12-3 or TRBV12-4 with TRBJ2-1, with D unclear. V lost 6 bases, J lost 9 bases, and 9 bases lay in between. The CDR3 sequence is 11 residues long. The CDR3 region is CASSQSGEQFF. In DNA form, the CDR3 reads TGTGCCAGCAGCCAGTCCGGTGAGCAGTTCTTC.

There are a few counts of this clonotype. V and J are TRBV4-3 and TRBJ1-1; 9 bases fit TRBD1. This CDR3 is 15 amino acids long. The V segment lost 4 bases and the J segment 5 bases; nucleotides outside the gene matches: 8. Germline values: CDR1 LGHNA, CDR2 YSLEER. The CDR3 DNA is TGCGCCAGCAGCCGCAAACAGGGGGCAGGGACTGAAGCTTTCTTT. Its translation is CASSRKQGAGTEAFF.

The CDR3: CASSEAPPYNQGGTQYF. The DNA for the CDR3 is TGTGCCAGCAGCGAGGCCCCCCCGTATAATCAGGGTGGTACGCAGTATTTT. The chain carries TRBV7-3 and TRBJ2-3, with D possibly being TRBD1 (5 bases). This CDR3 is built from 17 residues. In germline, CDR1 is SGHTA, CDR2 FQGTGA. V lost 5 bases, J lost 8 bases, and 26 bases lay in between.

This clonotype was seen at least ten times. The CDR3, as DNA: TGTGCCAGCAGTCGGCAGGGTTACAGCTCCTACGAGCAGTACTTC. Its protein is CASSRQGYSSYEQYF. This chain joins TRBV2 and TRBJ2-7; a weak D match, TRBD1 (5 bases). Per germline, CDR1 SNHLY and CDR2 FYNNEI. The V and J ends lost 5 bases and 0 bases respectively, with 14 bases between them. CDR3 size: 15 residues.

This clonotype was counted ten times or more. CDR3 protein: CASSQGGGGTEAFF. The CDR3 nucleotides are TGCGCCAGCAGCCAAGGGGGGGGAGGCACTGAAGCTTTCTTT. The genes are TRBV4-3 and TRBJ1-1; TRBD1 might be the D (5 bases). In germline, CDR1 is LGHNA, CDR2 YSLEER. This CDR3 is 14 amino acids long. V dropped 1 base and J dropped 4 bases, with 10 bases sitting between them.

The chain couples TRBV20-1 to TRBJ1-5; D is unclear. Deletions cut 0 bases from V and 0 bases from J, with 12 bases between. The CDR3 loop spans 16 amino acids. CDR1 and CDR2 (germline): DFQATT, SNEGSKA (reference sequence). In nucleotides, the CDR3 is TGCAGTGCTAGAGATCCAAACGACAATAGCAATCAGCCCCAGCATTTT. Translation gives CSARDPNDNSNQPQHF.

This clonotype was counted many times. The chain employs TRBV24-1 and TRBJ2-5; 9 bases agree with TRBD1. The CDR3 is 17 amino acids. Per germline, CDR1 KGHDR and CDR2 SFDVKD. The V and J ends lost 4 bases and 5 bases, in that order; junction bases with no gene match: 13. CDR3 protein: CATSDPPGTGIIETQYF. The CDR3 DNA reads as TGTGCCACCAGTGACCCTCCCGGGACAGGGATTATCGAGACCCAGTACTTC.

This chain uses TRBV5-4 with TRBJ2-7; perhaps TRBD2 as D (5 bases). The germline V and J ends were trimmed by 0 bases and 7 bases, with 17 bases remaining between them. The CDR3 spans 15 residues. CDR1 and CDR2 (germline): SGHNT, YYREEE (reference sequence). CDR3 coding DNA: TGTGCCAGCAGCTTGGAGAACCCTCGACGGGGAGAGCAGTACTTC. Protein sequence: CASSLENPRRGEQYF.

This clonotype came up many times. The chain recombines TRBV12-3 or TRBV12-4 with TRBJ1-1, with D perhaps matching TRBD1 (6 bases). V lost 4 bases, J lost 6 bases, and 12 bases lay in between. The CDR3 length is 13 residues. Here the CDR3 DNA reads TGTGCCAGCAGTTACCAGGGGATGTCTGAAGCTTTCTTT. Protein: CASSYQGMSEAFF.

The genes are TRBV6-2 or TRBV6-3 and TRBJ2-3, with TRBD2 matching 10 bases. This CDR3 comprises 16 residues. V shed 2 bases and J 8 bases; nucleotides not matched to a gene: 10. Germline V gene lookup returns CDR1 MNHEY and CDR2 SVGEGT. The CDR3 is CASSYEAGGPVPTQYF. The CDR3 bases are TGTGCCAGCAGTTACGAAGCGGGAGGGCCAGTACCTACGCAGTATTTT.